This section outlines one T cell receptor (beta chain) sequence together with its context. Generated by immunoSEQ multiplex PCR, the TCRdb table keeps only in-frame clones and is missing some. This table holds a few hundred thousand clones, 75% to 90% found once. This sample stems from a study of blood T cell repertoires in COVID-19. V lost 1 base, J lost 6 bases, and 6 bases stayed unmatched. Germline-derived CDR1 and CDR2 are LGHDT and YNNKEL (reference sequence). The CDR3 consists of 17 residues. Source material: PBMCs or T cells enriched from blood (not recorded which). The rearrangement uses TRBV3-1 (or the pseudogene TRBV3-2) and TRBJ2-7; 16 bases agree with TRBD2. The receptor's source is a man in his thirties or forties who had recovered from COVID-19. For the CDR3, the DNA is TGTGCCAGCAGCCAAGGGGGACTAGCGGGAGGGCGAGGCGAGCAGTACTTC. It translates to CASSQGGLAGGRGEQYF.